The 30 T cell receptor beta chains in this list originate from one sample, sequenced in a study of cytomegalovirus exposure and HLA in healthy donors. Sequencing used immunoSEQ multiplex PCR; TCRdb keeps in-frame clones, though not all of them. The sample yields 60,000 to 65,000 clones, around 96% seen once. Sequenced material: PBMCs. Every receptor here comes from a woman between 18 and 30 years old in good health and CMV-seronegative.

The count of this clone is one. The CDR3 coding sequence is TGCGCCAGCAGTGAGTCGACTAGCGGGGGGGCCAAAAAGTACTTC. Protein product: CASSESTSGGAKKYF. V and J are TRBV10-1 and TRBJ2-7, with TRBD2 matching 14 bases. Germline V gives CDR1 WNHNN, CDR2 SYGVQD (reference sequence). V shed 0 bases, J shed 11 bases, and the junction held 6 bases outside the gene matches. There are 15 residues in the CDR3.

The rearrangement uses TRBV7-8 and TRBJ1-4; D not resolved. CDR1 is SGHVS, CDR2 FQNEAQ, per germline. The germline V and J ends were trimmed by 5 bases and 7 bases, with 8 bases remaining between them. CDR3 length equals 12 residues. CDR3 sequence reads: CASSPRGEKLFF. As DNA, the CDR3 is TGTGCCAGCAGCCCCCGGGGTGAAAAACTGTTTTTT. The whole variable domain, remainder taken from reference TRBV7-8 and TRBJ1-4, is GAGVSQSPRYKVAKRGQDVALRCDPISGHVSLFWYQQALGQGPEFLTYFQNEAQLDKSGLPSDRFFAERPEGSVSTLKIQRTQQEDSAVYLCASSPRGEKLFFGSGTQLSVL.

The V gene is TRBV4-1, the J gene TRBJ1-1; no clear D. Germline CDR1 reads MGHRA; CDR2 reads YSYEKL. V dropped 3 bases and J dropped 1 base, with 9 bases sitting between them. The CDR3 is 14 amino acids. CDR3 sequence reads: CASSHSRGNTEAFF. DNA for the CDR3: TGCGCCAGCAGCCATTCCCGAGGGAACACTGAAGCTTTCTTT.

This chain links TRBV5-4 with TRBJ2-7; 7 bases map to TRBD1. The trim removed 4 bases at V and 2 bases at J, leaving 12 bases unmatched. The CDR3 totals 16 residues. Germline assignment: CDR1 SGHNT and CDR2 YYREEE (reference sequence). This CDR3 reads CASSPRKTGVTYEQYF. As DNA, the CDR3 is TGTGCCAGCAGCCCAAGAAAAACAGGGGTCACCTACGAGCAGTACTTC.

This clone has just one count. The chain joins TRBV6-1 to TRBJ2-7; D not certain. The CDR3 runs 11 residues. Trimming removed 6 bases from V and 2 bases from J, with 5 bases in between. Germline V gives CDR1 MNHNS, CDR2 SASEGT. The CDR3 bases are TGTGCCAGCAGAATAACCTACGAGCAGTACTTC. This gives the protein CASRITYEQYF.

The chain links TRBV6-5 to TRBJ2-5, with 10 bases fitting TRBD2. Germline loops: CDR1 MNHEY, CDR2 SVGAGI. V lost 7 bases, J lost 5 bases, and 10 bases stayed unmatched. This CDR3 spans 15 amino acids. In nucleotides, the CDR3 is TGTGCCAGCACAAAAACTAGCGGGGAATGGGAGACCCAGTACTTC. Translated, it gives CASTKTSGEWETQYF.

This clone was seen more than once but under ten times. The V gene is TRBV4-3, the J gene TRBJ2-3; 11 bases are shared with TRBD1. From germline, CDR1 is LGHNA and CDR2 YSLEER. The V gene end was trimmed by 1 base and the J gene end by 4 bases; junction bases not matched to a gene: 4. This CDR3 spans 16 amino acids. The CDR3 region has the DNA TGCGCCAGCAGCCAAGTCTGGGGACAGGGGGCAGATACGCAGTATTTT. Its protein product is CASSQVWGQGADTQYF.

The rearrangement uses TRBV7-7 and TRBJ2-3, with D maybe TRBD2 (6 bases). CDR3 size: 16 residues. Trimming pared 5 bases from V and 2 bases from J, leaving 17 bases between. In germline, CDR1 is SSHAT, CDR2 FNYEAQ (reference sequence). The CDR3 DNA follows: TGTGCCAGCAGCCCCCGTGGGCGGGGAAACACAGATACGCAGTATTTT. Translated, it gives CASSPRGRGNTDTQYF.

The chain links TRBV10-1 to TRBJ2-5; TRBD2 matches at 7 bases. Trimming took 0 bases from V and 4 from J; bases not matched to a gene: 11. Germline-derived CDR1 and CDR2 are WNHNN and SYGVQD (reference sequence). The CDR3 length is 17 residues. CDR3 sequence (DNA): TGCGCCAGCAGTGAGTCGTTAGGTGGCGGCGGGGGAGAGACCCAGTACTTC. Amino acids: CASSESLGGGGGETQYF.

The J gene is TRBJ1-2, the V gene TRBV27; 8 nucleotides align to TRBD1. V dropped 3 bases and J dropped 7; count of bases not matched to a gene: 4. There are 13 residues in the CDR3. Germline values: CDR1 MNHEY, CDR2 SMNVEV (reference sequence). The CDR3 spells CASSFGTGGGYTF. CDR3 sequence (DNA): TGTGCCAGCAGTTTTGGGACAGGCGGTGGCTACACCTTC.

The J gene is TRBJ1-2, the V gene TRBV10-3; D remains unclear. The V gene's germline CDR1 is ENHRY and CDR2 SYGVKD. This CDR3 is built from 14 residues. V shed 0 bases and J shed 8 bases, with 13 bases lying between them. This chain's CDR3 is CAISESPGVGGYTF. The CDR3 region has the DNA TGTGCCATCAGTGAGTCCCCCGGGGTGGGCGGCTACACCTTC.

The V gene is TRBV5-4, the J gene TRBJ2-5; 9 bases map to TRBD1. This CDR3 is built from 15 residues. V was clipped by 0 bases and J by 5 bases; unmatched bases: 5. Per the germline V gene, CDR1 is SGHNT and CDR2 is YYREEE (reference sequence). The CDR3 reads CASSLVTGTGETQYF. CDR3 in DNA: TGTGCCAGCAGCTTGGTGACGGGGACAGGGGAGACCCAGTACTTC.

This clone was counted once. This rearrangement joins TRBV19 to TRBJ1-5, with D tentatively TRBD1 (6 bases). Looked up from germline, CDR1 is LNHDA and CDR2 is SQIVND (reference sequence). The CDR3 spans 15 residues. Trimming shortened V by 3 bases and J by 6 bases, and 15 bases separated the two germline ends. The CDR3 bases are TGTGCCAGTAGTATTACCGGGACACTGGGTCAGCCCCAGCATTTT. Residues: CASSITGTLGQPQHF.

This chain uses TRBV18 with TRBJ2-7; D is possibly TRBD1 (6 bases). Germline V gives CDR1 KGHSH, CDR2 LQKENI. V lost 4 bases, J lost 5 bases, and 15 bases lay in between. CDR3 size: 14 residues. The CDR3 coding sequence is TGTGCCAGCTCACAACAGGGCCCCCTGGACGAGCAGTACTTC. Its protein is CASSQQGPLDEQYF.

The V and J genes are TRBV7-9 and TRBJ2-3; 8 nucleotides agree with TRBD1. CDR1 is SEHNR and CDR2 is FQNEAQ in the germline V gene (reference sequence). Trimming cost V 5 bases and J 1 base; bases outside gene matches: 5. CDR3 length: 15 amino acids. The CDR3 DNA follows: TGTGCCAGCAGCCCCCCGGGACAGGGCACAGATACGCAGTATTTT. Translated: CASSPPGQGTDTQYF.

Written as DNA, the CDR3 is TGTGCCAGCAGCCCAGGACAGGGGTATGGCTACACCTTC. The encoded protein is CASSPGQGYGYTF. This chain links TRBV7-2 with TRBJ1-2, with 9 bases aligning to TRBD1. This CDR3 has 13 residues. V was clipped by 5 bases and J by 5 bases; unmatched bases: 3. Germline-derived CDR1 and CDR2 are SGHTA and FQGNSA.

The chain combines TRBV21-1 with TRBJ2-2; whether TRBD2, the table's D call, matches the DNA was not checked. TRBV21-1 is classified as a pseudogene. This CDR3 has 15 residues. CDR3 in amino acids: CASSKGLAGTGELFF. CDR3 DNA: TGTGCCAGCAGCAAGGGACTAGCGGGCACCGGGGAGCTGTTTTTT.

The chain joins TRBV28 to TRBJ1-5; TRBD1 agrees at 7 bases. With V trimmed by 4 bases and J by 7 bases, 7 bases remained unmatched. The germline V gene encodes CDR1 MDHEN and CDR2 SYDVKM. There are 14 residues in the CDR3. CDR3 amino acids: CASSSPGGAQPQHF. The DNA of the CDR3 is TGTGCCAGCAGTTCACCAGGGGGAGCGCAGCCCCAGCATTTT.

The rearrangement joins TRBV25-1 to TRBJ1-4; D gene unclear. The CDR3 totals 13 residues. V was shortened by 6 bases and J by 5 bases, with 10 bases between the two germline ends. The germline gives CDR1 MGHDK, CDR2 SYGVNS. The CDR3 DNA reads TGTGCCAGCAGGGGCAGAGGGAATGAAAAACTGTTTTTT. This codes for CASRGRGNEKLFF.

The rearrangement links TRBV4-3 to TRBJ1-1, with D hard to call. Germline loops: CDR1 LGHNA, CDR2 YSLEER. This CDR3 contains 16 residues. The V end lost 0 bases, the J end lost 1 base, and 12 bases lay between the germline ends. The CDR3 reads CASSQDPSGGNTEAFF. CDR3 DNA: TGCGCCAGCAGCCAAGATCCGAGCGGTGGGAACACTGAAGCTTTCTTT.

The chain has TRBV18 and TRBJ2-7; 10 nucleotides agree with TRBD2. V lost 1 base to trimming and J lost 5 bases; unmatched junction nucleotides: 5. The germline CDR1 and CDR2 sequences are KGHSH and LQKENI. The CDR3 is made up of 15 amino acids. The CDR3 sequence: CASSPLLAGADEQYF. DNA for the CDR3: TGTGCCAGCTCACCACTGCTAGCGGGAGCCGACGAGCAGTACTTC.

This CDR3 is CASRVGRETEAFF. CDR3 DNA: TGTGCCAGCAGGGTTGGGCGAGAGACTGAAGCTTTCTTT. V gene TRBV28 combines with J gene TRBJ1-1; D uncertain. CDR3 length equals 13 residues. Trimming pared 6 bases from V and 5 bases from J, leaving 13 bases between. The germline gives CDR1 MDHEN, CDR2 SYDVKM.

The chain couples TRBV7-2 to TRBJ2-1, with 11 bases identical to TRBD2. J lost 5 bases, V lost 3 bases, and 0 bases had no gene match. Germline V gene lookup returns CDR1 SGHTA and CDR2 FQGNSA. This CDR3 is built from 14 residues. The CDR3: CASSFSGGDNEQFF. In DNA form, the CDR3 reads TGTGCCAGCAGCTTTAGCGGGGGGGACAATGAGCAGTTCTTC.

This clone was detected once. The chain links TRBV13 to TRBJ2-2; TRBD2 matches 13 bases. V lost 5 bases and J lost 6; bases outside the gene matches: 15. Per germline, CDR1 PRHDT and CDR2 FYEKMQ (reference sequence). There are 19 residues in the CDR3. CDR3 nucleotides: TGTGCCAGCAGCGGGCCCGAGGGACTAGCGGGACTCGGTGCCGGGGAGCTGTTTTTT. Translated: CASSGPEGLAGLGAGELFF.

V and J are TRBV19 and TRBJ1-4; a weak D match, TRBD1 (6 bases). The CDR3 loop spans 15 amino acids. V lost 7 bases, J lost 3 bases, and 15 bases lay in between. CDR1 and CDR2 from the germline V gene are LNHDA and SQIVND (reference sequence). CDR3: CASTDRTAPNEKLFF. The CDR3 nucleotides read TGTGCCAGTACGGACCGGACAGCACCTAATGAAAAACTGTTTTTT.

V is TRBV6-6 and J is TRBJ2-7; TRBD2 agrees at 8 bases. Germline V gene lookup returns CDR1 MNHNY and CDR2 SVGAGI (reference sequence). V lost 4 bases to trimming and J lost 5 bases; unmatched junction nucleotides: 10. The CDR3 is made up of 15 amino acids. The CDR3 region has the DNA TGTGCCAGCAGTTTGCGGGGGGCAGGGCGGAACGAGCAGTACTTC. This codes for CASSLRGAGRNEQYF.

V is TRBV25-1 and J is TRBJ2-4; D might be TRBD2 (7 bases). This CDR3 contains 12 residues. Trimming shortened V by 7 bases and J by 8 bases, and 12 bases separated the two germline ends. Per germline, CDR1 MGHDK and CDR2 SYGVNS. The DNA of the CDR3 is TGTGCCAGCACAGGGGCGGGGGACATTCAGTACTTC. Protein product: CASTGAGDIQYF.

The gene calls are TRBV29-1 and TRBJ1-4; possible D gene TRBD1, 5 bases. Trimming stripped 7 bases from V and 3 bases from J, with 15 bases between. This CDR3 is 14 amino acids long. Germline V gives CDR1 SQVTM, CDR2 ANQGSEA. The CDR3 bases are TGCAGCGCCGGCTCGGGGACTGCTAATGAAAAACTGTTTTTT. Translating it yields CSAGSGTANEKLFF. Full variable domain (remainder filled in from reference TRBV29-1 and TRBJ1-4): SAVISQKPSRDICQRGTSLTIQCQVDSQVTMMFWYRQQPGQSLTLIATANQGSEATYESGFVIDKFPISRPNLTFSTLTVSNMSPEDSSIYLCSAGSGTANEKLFFGSGTQLSVL.

The CDR3: CASLAWASAETQYF. CDR3 DNA sequence: TGTGCCAGCCTAGCGTGGGCGAGTGCAGAGACCCAGTACTTC. The chain links TRBV6-1 to TRBJ2-5, with D possibly being TRBD2 (6 bases). The ends were cut back, 8 bases at V and 4 bases at J, with 17 bases in the middle. The CDR3 covers 14 residues. Germline CDR1 reads MNHNS; CDR2 reads SASEGT.

The CDR3 bases are TGTGCCAGCAGTGAAGACGGGGGGGGTCAGCCCCAGCATTTT. The encoded protein is CASSEDGGGQPQHF. The rearrangement uses TRBV2 and TRBJ1-5, with D possibly being TRBD1 (5 bases). Deletions cut 1 base from V and 6 bases from J, with 10 bases between. Germline V lookup: CDR1 SNHLY, CDR2 FYNNEI. The CDR3 spans 14 residues.